The 16 T cell receptor beta chains below all came from one sample that was sequenced in a study of ipilimumab plus nivolumab after autologous stem cell transplantation. Here immunoSEQ multiplex PCR was the method, and the copy in TCRdb shows in-frame clones only, minus some. The sample includes around 21,000 clones, more than 60% of them seen just once. The specimen was PBMCs, collected in a trial of ipilimumab plus nivolumab as post-transplant consolidation. The receptors stem from a male donor with diffuse large B-cell lymphoma.

This chain joins TRBV6-5 and TRBJ2-1; possibly TRBD1 for D (5 bases). Germline CDR1 reads MNHEY; CDR2 reads SVGAGI. The ends were cut back, 6 bases at V and 2 bases at J, with 11 bases in the middle. This CDR3 is 14 amino acids long. DNA of the CDR3: TGTGCCAGCAGCCCCCAGGGAACCTACAATGAGCAGTTCTTC. Translation: CASSPQGTYNEQFF.

The chain joins TRBV7-3 to TRBJ1-1, with D possibly TRBD1 on 5 matching bases. CDR3 length equals 14 residues. The V gene's germline CDR1 is SGHTA and CDR2 FQGTGA. The V end lost 2 bases, the J end lost 1 base, and 8 bases lay between the germline ends. This CDR3 reads CASSLEGKNTEAFF. DNA for the CDR3: TGTGCCAGCAGCTTAGAGGGGAAGAACACTGAAGCTTTCTTT.

The chain employs TRBV27 and TRBJ2-3; 8 positions agree with TRBD1. Germline CDR1 and CDR2: MNHEY and SMNVEV (reference sequence). Germline trimming cut 4 bases from V and 5 bases from J; bases unmatched to any gene: 11. CDR3 size: 16 residues. CDR3 protein: CASSSPGTGVGDTQYF. Written as DNA, the CDR3 is TGTGCCAGCAGTTCCCCCGGGACAGGAGTTGGAGATACGCAGTATTTT.

The V gene is TRBV28, the J gene TRBJ2-1, with 8 bases lining up with TRBD2. CDR1 and CDR2 (germline): MDHEN, SYDVKM. This CDR3 has 15 amino acids. The V gene end was trimmed by 3 bases and the J gene end by 2 bases; junction bases not matched to a gene: 3. This CDR3 reads CASSFAGGAYNEQFF. The CDR3 nucleotides read TGTGCCAGCAGTTTCGCCGGGGGGGCCTACAATGAGCAGTTCTTC.

This chain links TRBV7-2 with TRBJ2-3; D is possibly TRBD1 or TRBD2 (5 bases each). CDR1 and CDR2 from the germline V gene are SGHTA and FQGNSA. The CDR3 consists of 17 residues. Between the trimmed V and J ends, which lost 5 bases and 4 bases, there was a span of 22 bases. The CDR3 loop reads CASSPGPGGRGPDTQYF. CDR3 sequence (DNA): TGTGCCAGCAGCCCTGGACCCGGAGGTCGGGGCCCAGATACGCAGTATTTT.

The rearrangement links TRBV5-6 to TRBJ2-5, with D possibly being TRBD2 (6 bases). The germline V and J ends were trimmed by 4 bases and 2 bases, with 15 bases remaining between them. Germline V gene data show CDR1 as SGHDT and CDR2 as YYEEEE. This CDR3 spans 15 amino acids. This chain's CDR3 is CASSTRRDLQETQYF. The CDR3 DNA reads as TGTGCCAGCAGCACCCGACGGGACTTGCAAGAGACCCAGTACTTC.

In this sample, this clone turned up a few times. J is TRBJ1-1 and V is TRBV11-2; TRBD1 agrees at 8 bases. This CDR3 comprises 15 residues. The V gene end was trimmed by 3 bases and the J gene end by 0 bases; junction bases not matched to a gene: 3. Germline CDR1 SGHAT, CDR2 FQNNGV. The CDR3, as DNA: TGTGCCAGCAGCTTGACAGGGGAGATGAACACTGAAGCTTTCTTT. As protein: CASSLTGEMNTEAFF.

The CDR3 region is CASSIRRERETQYF. In DNA form, the CDR3 reads TGTGCCAGTAGTATTCGTCGGGAGAGGGAGACCCAGTACTTC. The chain uses TRBV19 and TRBJ2-5, with D maybe TRBD2 (6 bases). This CDR3 has 14 residues. The V gene's germline CDR1 is LNHDA and CDR2 SQIVND (reference sequence). V was trimmed by 3 bases and J by 5 bases, leaving 13 bases between them.

V and J are TRBV13 and TRBJ2-5; D gene unclear. The V end was cut by 0 bases, the J end by 4 bases, with 9 bases between. Germline V gene lookup returns CDR1 PRHDT and CDR2 FYEKMQ (reference sequence). The CDR3 is made up of 14 amino acids. CDR3 nucleotide sequence: TGTGCCAGCAGCTTAGGACACCTAGGAGAGACCCAGTACTTC. Protein product: CASSLGHLGETQYF.

Points on this clone: A read error may explain this, as a much larger clone is one base away. The chain combines TRBV7-3 with TRBJ1-2; D is perhaps TRBD1 (6 bases). Germline CDR1 and CDR2: SGHTA and FQGTGA. The CDR3 consists of 13 residues. The CDR3 DNA reads as TGTGCCAGCGGACGGGGGCCCGGCTATGGCTACATCTTC. As protein: CASGRGPGYGYIF.

This clone came up a few times. The rearrangement links TRBV29-1 to TRBJ2-3; a possible D gene is TRBD2 (5 bases). The V end lost 6 bases, the J end lost 5 bases, and 21 bases lay between the germline ends. CDR1 and CDR2 from the germline V gene are SQVTM and ANQGSEA. The CDR3 length is 15 residues. The CDR3 is CSVPLLDLREDTQYF. Written as DNA, the CDR3 is TGCAGCGTCCCCCTACTAGATTTGAGGGAAGATACGCAGTATTTT.

V is TRBV28 and J is TRBJ2-3; D is possibly TRBD1 (5 bases). V shed 3 bases and J shed 10 bases, with 17 bases lying between them. Germline values: CDR1 MDHEN, CDR2 SYDVKM. The CDR3 runs 14 residues. This chain's CDR3 is CASSLSGSVVAQYF. In DNA form, the CDR3 reads TGTGCCAGCAGTTTGTCAGGGTCAGTTGTTGCGCAGTATTTT.

This clone was detected only once. V and J are TRBV13 and TRBJ2-5, with D uncertain. The CDR3 totals 14 residues. With 0 bases removed from V and 3 bases from J, the gap between germline ends came to 8 bases. Germline CDR1 and CDR2: PRHDT and FYEKMQ (reference sequence). CDR3 coding DNA: TGTGCCAGCAGCTTAGGGGACGCCGAAGAGACCCAGTACTTC. Protein sequence: CASSLGDAEETQYF.

This clone was found a few times. The J gene is TRBJ2-7, the V gene TRBV7-9, with 10 bases lining up with TRBD2. V was clipped by 2 bases and J by 4 bases; unmatched bases: 8. CDR1 and CDR2 (germline): SEHNR, FQNEAQ (reference sequence). The CDR3 loop spans 16 amino acids. CDR3 sequence: CASSLLRTSGGYEQYF. The CDR3 DNA reads TGTGCCAGCAGCTTATTGAGGACTAGCGGCGGTTACGAGCAGTACTTC. Combining the CDR3 with reference TRBV7-9 and TRBJ2-7 gives the whole variable domain DTGVSQNPRHKITKRGQNVTFRCDPISEHNRLYWYRQTLGQGPEFLTYFQNEAQLEKSRLLSDRFSAERPKGSFSTLEIQRTEQGDSAMYLCASSLLRTSGGYEQYFGPGTRLTVT.

The table lists this clone with a count of one. The gene calls are TRBV7-2 and TRBJ2-7; weak D call: TRBD2 (6 bases). Trimming shortened V by 0 bases and J by 2 bases, and 11 bases separated the two germline ends. The CDR3 runs 15 residues. The germline V gene encodes CDR1 SGHTA and CDR2 FQGNSA. In nucleotides, the CDR3 is TGTGCCAGCAGCTTAGCGATAGGACTACCCTACGAGCAGTACTTC. The encoded protein is CASSLAIGLPYEQYF. The full variable domain, with the rest looked up from reference TRBV7-2 and TRBJ2-7, is GAGVSQSPSNKVTEKGKDVELRCDPISGHTALYWYRQSLGQGLEFLIYFQGNSAPDKSGLPSDRFSAERTGGSVSTLTIQRTQQEDSAVYLCASSLAIGLPYEQYFGPGTRLTVT.

The chain recombines TRBV7-2 with TRBJ1-6; tentative D call: TRBD1 (5 bases). Trimming left V 10 bases short and J 7 bases short, with 14 bases between. Germline V gene data show CDR1 as SGHTA and CDR2 as FQGNSA. CDR3 length: 13 amino acids. The DNA of the CDR3 is TGTGCCACCAACAGGCAGGGAAATTCACCCCTCCACTTT. Translating gives CATNRQGNSPLHF.